Presented here are 26 T cell receptor beta chains from one specimen sequenced in a study of spatial heterogeneity in lung cancer. Sample time point: blood at routine non-recurrence follow-up after resection. TCRdb independently ran MiXCR on the 5' RACE reads; one entry per CDR3 protein. This table holds under 150,000 distinct CDR3 sequences, approximately 10% found once. The sample consisted of PBMCs, taken at follow-up. The receptors come from a female donor with early-stage non-small cell lung cancer.

At least ten counts were recorded for this clonotype. V gene TRBV3-1 combines with J gene TRBJ2-3, with D possibly being TRBD2 (6 bases). Trimming took off 1 base at V and 5 bases at J, with 13 bases between the two ends. Germline lookup yields CDR1 LGHDT and CDR2 YNNKEL (reference sequence). This CDR3 is built from 15 residues. In DNA, the CDR3 is TGTGCCAGCAGCCAAGTGGGCGGGATGATAGATACGCAGTATTTT. Its protein is CASSQVGGMIDTQYF.

The chain is built from TRBV29-1 and TRBJ2-2; tentatively, D is TRBD2 (5 bases). V was shortened by 8 bases and J by 1 base, with 11 bases between the two germline ends. CDR3 length: 13 residues. Germline V lookup: CDR1 SQVTM, CDR2 ANQGSEA. The CDR3 sequence: CSTGSGNTGELFF. The DNA for the CDR3 is TGCAGCACTGGGAGCGGGAACACCGGGGAGCTGTTTTTT.

V and J are TRBV7-2 and TRBJ1-1; TRBD1 agrees at 8 bases. V dropped 5 bases and J dropped 3; count of bases not matched to a gene: 8. Germline V gene data show CDR1 as SGHTA and CDR2 as FQGNSA. This CDR3 is 15 amino acids long. DNA for the CDR3: TGTGCCAGCAGCCGAGTCCAGGGGGCATACACTGAAGCTTTCTTT. Protein sequence: CASSRVQGAYTEAFF.

The DNA for the CDR3 is TGCGCCAGCAGCCAAGACAGGGGGCGTGAAAAACTGTTTTTT. It is translated as CASSQDRGREKLFF. The chain is built from TRBV5-1 and TRBJ1-4; 10 nucleotides align to TRBD1. Looked up from germline, CDR1 is SGHRS and CDR2 is YFSETQ. The CDR3 runs 14 residues. The ends lost 4 bases at V and 7 bases at J; junction bases unmatched: 4.

Ten or more counts support this clonotype. This sequence joins TRBV29-1 and TRBJ2-5; 9 bases line up with TRBD2. CDR1 and CDR2 from the germline V gene are SQVTM and ANQGSEA. The V gene end was trimmed by 5 bases and the J gene end by 1 base; junction bases not matched to a gene: 2. The CDR3 is 13 residues long. The CDR3 reads CSVSSGAQETQYF. The CDR3 bases are TGCAGCGTTTCTAGCGGGGCCCAAGAGACCCAGTACTTC.

The chain links TRBV2 to TRBJ2-1; TRBD2 matches at 11 bases. Germline V gene lookup returns CDR1 SNHLY and CDR2 FYNNEI. The J segment lost 5 bases and the V segment lost 8 bases, leaving 8 bases of the junction unmatched. The CDR3 length is 15 residues. CDR3 loop: CASGRLAGPNNEQFF. The CDR3 nucleotides are TGTGCCAGCGGCAGACTAGCGGGACCAAACAATGAGCAGTTCTTC.

The V gene is TRBV19, the J gene TRBJ1-4; 8 bases align to TRBD1. The CDR3 has 17 amino acids. After removal of 5 bases from V and 3 bases from J, the junction contained 11 bases not matched to a gene. The germline gives CDR1 LNHDA, CDR2 SQIVND (reference sequence). The chain's CDR3 is CASSFGDRRLANEKLFF. The CDR3 DNA is TGTGCCAGTAGTTTCGGGGACAGGCGCTTGGCTAATGAAAAACTGTTTTTT. The full variable domain, with the rest looked up from reference TRBV19 and TRBJ1-4, is DGGITQSPKYLFRKEGQNVTLSCEQNLNHDAMYWYRQDPGQGLRLIYYSQIVNDFQKGDIAEGYSVSREKKESFPLTVTSAQKNPTAFYLCASSFGDRRLANEKLFFGSGTQLSVL.

This chain links TRBV7-8 with TRBJ2-3, with D unresolved. The V gene lost 5 bases and the J gene lost 6 bases, with 9 bases spanning the gap. Germline CDR1 is SGHVS and CDR2 is FQNEAQ. The CDR3 has 12 amino acids. CDR3 coding DNA: TGTGCCAGCAGCAAGACTGGGGATACGCAGTATTTT. It codes for CASSKTGDTQYF.

This clonotype was observed a few times. CDR3 sequence (DNA): TGTGCCACCAGGGGCAACAATCAGCCCCAGCATTTT. Translated: CATRGNNQPQHF. The chain employs TRBV24-1 and TRBJ1-5; D remains unclear. Trimming left V 7 bases short and J 3 bases short, with 6 bases between. The CDR3 is made up of 12 amino acids. Germline V gives CDR1 KGHDR, CDR2 SFDVKD.

This clonotype was detected a few times. The chain employs TRBV6-2 or TRBV6-3 and TRBJ1-5; weak D call: TRBD1 (6 bases). The V gene's germline CDR1 is MNHEY and CDR2 SVGEGT. The CDR3 contains 17 residues. Trimming shortened V by 0 bases and J by 0 bases, and 12 bases separated the two germline ends. CDR3 nucleotide sequence: TGTGCCAGCAGTTACTCGATGGGACACCTTAGCAATCAGCCCCAGCATTTT. This gives the protein CASSYSMGHLSNQPQHF.

Ten or more counts support this clonotype. This chain links TRBV10-3 with TRBJ1-6; D unresolved. Germline V gives CDR1 ENHRY, CDR2 SYGVKD. The V gene lost 2 bases and the J gene lost 7 bases, with 3 bases spanning the gap. This CDR3 has 12 amino acids. CDR3 sequence reads: CAISEANSPLHF. Here the CDR3 DNA reads TGTGCCATCAGTGAGGCGAATTCACCCCTCCACTTT.

The table lists this clonotype with a few counts. The chain employs TRBV6-1 and TRBJ2-7; 8 bases align to TRBD1. Trimming cost V 9 bases and J 5 bases; bases outside gene matches: 12. This CDR3 has 14 residues. Germline-derived CDR1 and CDR2 are MNHNS and SASEGT. CDR3 DNA sequence: TGTGCCAGTCAGTGGGCGGACAGGGCGGACGAGCAGTACTTC. It translates to CASQWADRADEQYF.

This clonotype was counted at least ten times. V gene TRBV29-1 combines with J gene TRBJ2-7, with TRBD2 matching over 10 bases. V was pared by 6 bases and J by 2 bases, with 7 bases of the junction left unmatched. The germline gives CDR1 SQVTM, CDR2 ANQGSEA. This CDR3 is 14 amino acids long. CDR3 amino acids: CSVELAGITYEQYF. The CDR3 DNA reads as TGCAGCGTCGAACTAGCGGGAATCACCTACGAGCAGTACTTC.

The chain couples TRBV2 to TRBJ2-3; 8 bases agree with TRBD1. Germline V gene lookup returns CDR1 SNHLY and CDR2 FYNNEI. The CDR3 is 15 amino acids. J gave up 2 bases and V 5 bases, and 6 bases lay outside the gene matches. Here the CDR3 reads CASSPGGGHTDTQYF. The CDR3 nucleotides read TGTGCCAGCAGTCCAGGGGGCGGCCACACAGATACGCAGTATTTT.

At least ten counts were recorded for this clonotype. The rearrangement uses TRBV6-2 or TRBV6-3 and TRBJ1-5; D is unresolved. The CDR3 consists of 13 residues. Germline lookup yields CDR1 MNHEY and CDR2 SVGEGT. The ends were cut back, 2 bases at V and 2 bases at J, with 4 bases in the middle. CDR3 region: CASSYDGNQPQHF. As DNA, the CDR3 is TGTGCCAGCAGTTACGATGGCAATCAGCCCCAGCATTTT.

In its sample, this clonotype was seen a few times. The CDR3 spells CASSPGLGIPGELFF. The CDR3 bases are TGTGCCAGCAGCCCGGGTCTCGGGATCCCCGGGGAGCTGTTTTTT. The chain links TRBV7-2 to TRBJ2-2, with D perhaps TRBD2 (5 bases). This CDR3 region has 15 residues. Per the germline V gene, CDR1 is SGHTA and CDR2 is FQGNSA. V gave up 5 bases and J gave up 6 bases, with 16 bases separating them.

The table lists this clonotype with a few counts. The chain has TRBV6-1 and TRBJ2-1; the D is unclear. The CDR3 extends over 18 amino acids. V dropped 3 bases and J dropped 1 base, with 19 bases sitting between them. Germline lookup yields CDR1 MNHNS and CDR2 SASEGT. CDR3 sequence reads: CASSDPPTTLPSYNEQFF. CDR3 DNA: TGTGCCAGCAGTGACCCACCTACCACGCTGCCATCCTACAATGAGCAGTTCTTC.

This clonotype has a count of ten or more. The rearrangement links TRBV29-1 to TRBJ2-3, with D unresolved. The CDR3 covers 10 residues. Germline CDR1 SQVTM, CDR2 ANQGSEA. The V and J ends lost 7 bases and 5 bases respectively, with 7 bases between them. The CDR3 nucleotides are TGCAGCGGTGGCGGAGATACGCAGTATTTT. The encoded protein is CSGGGDTQYF.

This clonotype was seen repeatedly, ten times or more. This chain links TRBV11-2 with TRBJ2-7; 8 nucleotides line up with TRBD2. The CDR3 loop spans 13 amino acids. Germline lookup yields CDR1 SGHAT and CDR2 FQNNGV. With 5 bases clipped from V and 3 bases from J, the junction kept 3 bases outside the gene matches. CDR3 in DNA: TGTGCCAGCAGCCGAACTAGCGGCTACGAGCAGTACTTC. It specifies CASSRTSGYEQYF.

This clonotype was seen more than once but under ten times. This chain joins TRBV7-8 and TRBJ2-7; 9 bases are a match to TRBD2. The CDR3 runs 14 residues. Germline V gene lookup returns CDR1 SGHVS and CDR2 FQNEAQ. Losses at the gene ends were 0 bases for V and 6 bases for J; bases not matched to a gene: 3. Here the CDR3 reads CASSLAGLAIEQYV. The CDR3, as DNA: TGTGCCAGCAGCTTAGCGGGACTAGCCATCGAGCAGTACGTC.

The chain uses TRBV18 and TRBJ1-5; no firm D call. The V gene's germline CDR1 is KGHSH and CDR2 LQKENI. The CDR3 is made up of 14 amino acids. V lost 2 bases and J lost 4, with 9 bases in between. The CDR3 coding sequence is TGTGCCAGCTCACCAGTTAACAGTAATCAGCCCCAGCATTTT. As protein: CASSPVNSNQPQHF.

The chain is built from TRBV20-1 and TRBJ2-3, with 10 bases lining up with TRBD2. The CDR3 is made up of 18 amino acids. Germline-derived CDR1 and CDR2 are DFQATT and SNEGSKA (reference sequence). V lost 2 bases and J lost 3; bases outside the gene matches: 14. The CDR3 region is CSARRPSGSMEGTDTQYF. The CDR3 DNA follows: TGCAGTGCTAGAAGGCCTAGCGGGAGTATGGAAGGGACAGATACGCAGTATTTT.

The sample holds a few counts of this clonotype. In DNA, the CDR3 is TGCAGTGCTAGCCCAGGCGGCAAAAACATTCAGTACTTC. Translation: CSASPGGKNIQYF. The chain combines TRBV20-1 with TRBJ2-4; D is undetermined. The V end lost 3 bases, the J end lost 3 bases, and 9 bases lay between the germline ends. Germline CDR1 reads DFQATT; CDR2 reads SNEGSKA (reference sequence). The CDR3 is made up of 13 amino acids.

The chain is built from TRBV7-2 and TRBJ1-1; 11 nucleotides align to TRBD1. The CDR3 spans 16 residues. V lost 4 bases and J lost 4; bases outside the gene matches: 8. Germline assignment: CDR1 SGHTA and CDR2 FQGNSA. CDR3 in DNA: TGTGCCAGCAGCTCTCGGACAGGGGGCGCAACCACTGAAGCTTTCTTT. It codes for CASSSRTGGATTEAFF. Supplemented by reference TRBV7-2 and TRBJ1-1, the full variable domain reads GAGVSQSPSNKVTEKGKDVELRCDPISGHTALYWYRQSLGQGLEFLIYFQGNSAPDKSGLPSDRFSAERTGGSVSTLTIQRTQQEDSAVYLCASSSRTGGATTEAFFGQGTRLTVV.

This clonotype occurred many times. The CDR3 is CASTQRQGGTEAFF. For the CDR3, the DNA is TGTGCCAGCACCCAGCGGCAGGGGGGCACTGAAGCTTTCTTT. This chain links TRBV6-2 or TRBV6-3 with TRBJ1-1, with 7 bases identical to TRBD1. Trimming cost V 7 bases and J 4 bases; bases outside gene matches: 9. This CDR3 has 14 residues. CDR1 and CDR2 (germline): MNHEY, SVGEGT.

This chain joins TRBV19 and TRBJ2-2, with 7 nucleotides matching TRBD2. Germline CDR1 reads LNHDA; CDR2 reads SQIVND (reference sequence). V lost 7 bases and J lost 6; bases outside the gene matches: 5. The CDR3 sequence is 13 residues long. In DNA, the CDR3 is TGTGCCAGTACCCTCACTAGCGCCGGGGAGCTGTTTTTT. Translated: CASTLTSAGELFF.